This T cell receptor (beta chain) is drawn from a study of response to subunit inactivated influenza vaccine. There are many counts of this clonotype. This CDR3 is 13 amino acids long. Between the trimmed V and J ends, which lost 2 bases and 2 bases, there was a span of 7 bases. Germline V gene lookup returns CDR1 LGHDT and CDR2 YNNKEL (reference sequence). TCRdb ran MiXCR on the RT-PCR reads and lists one entry per CDR3 protein. The sample consists of hundreds of thousands of distinct CDR3 sequences, roughly an eighth of them appearing once. This specimen consisted of non-naive T cells sorted from PBMCs, obtained around two weeks before vaccination. The V gene is TRBV3-1, the J gene TRBJ2-7, with D possibly matching TRBD1 (5 bases). This sequence was found in a man aged 50-59 years who received an inactivated influenza vaccine. In DNA form, the CDR3 reads TGTGCCAGCAGCCAAAGGGGAACCTACGAGCAGTACTTC. As protein: CASSQRGTYEQYF.